One sample yielded the 15 T cell receptor beta chains listed below, sequenced in a study of OX40 agonist ivuxolimab in advanced cancers. Libraries were prepared by immunoSEQ multiplex PCR; TCRdb keeps only in-frame clonotypes and omits some of them. Of approximately 60,000 clones in the sample, approximately 80% were seen once. The input for sequencing was CD4+ or CD8+ T cells sorted from blood, taken in a trial of the OX40 agonist ivuxolimab. Every receptor here comes from an adult with an advanced solid tumor such as melanoma, head and neck, liver or kidney cancer.

J is TRBJ1-5 and V is TRBV7-9; TRBD1 matches 11 bases. J lost 5 bases, V lost 4 bases, and 4 bases had no gene match. Looked up from germline, CDR1 is SEHNR and CDR2 is FQNEAQ (reference sequence). The CDR3 covers 15 residues. The CDR3 spells CASSSGQGADQPQHF. CDR3 nucleotide sequence: TGTGCCAGCAGCTCTGGACAGGGGGCAGATCAGCCCCAGCATTTT.

The chain recombines TRBV6-5 with TRBJ2-7, with D tentatively TRBD1 or TRBD2 (5 bases each). Germline-derived CDR1 and CDR2 are MNHEY and SVGAGI. This CDR3 has 14 amino acids. With 0 bases removed from V and 4 bases from J, the gap between germline ends came to 10 bases. The CDR3 is CASSYSGRQYEQYF. CDR3 sequence (DNA): TGTGCCAGCAGTTACTCGGGACGGCAATACGAGCAGTACTTC.

This clone was observed once. The chain recombines TRBV19 with TRBJ2-2; 9 bases line up with TRBD1. CDR1 LNHDA and CDR2 SQIVND come from the germline V gene (reference sequence). J was trimmed by 3 bases and V by 8 bases; bases with no gene match: 7. This CDR3 spans 15 amino acids. The CDR3 nucleotides are TGTGCCAGTGCTTACAGGGGGCGTCACACCGGGGAGCTGTTTTTT. It encodes CASAYRGRHTGELFF.

This chain's CDR3 is CASSFSYQETQYF. The CDR3 coding sequence is TGTGCCAGCAGCTTCTCGTACCAAGAGACCCAGTACTTC. This chain links TRBV7-2 with TRBJ2-5; D remains unclear. V was cut by 3 bases and J by 0 bases, with 5 bases left in between. Germline V gives CDR1 SGHTA, CDR2 FQGNSA. This CDR3 contains 13 residues.

The rearrangement joins TRBV7-3 to TRBJ2-2; D is possibly TRBD1 or TRBD2 (6 bases each). Trimming removed 8 bases at V and 4 bases at J, with 20 bases between. This CDR3 spans 16 amino acids. Germline assignment: CDR1 SGHTA and CDR2 FQGTGA. CDR3 in DNA: TGTGCCAGCGGATTCTGGGGGCGGGGCTCCACCGGGGAGCTGTTTTTT. This sequence encodes CASGFWGRGSTGELFF.

This clone has a handful of counts. This chain connects TRBV2 to TRBJ1-4, with D tentatively TRBD1 (5 bases). The CDR3 loop spans 13 amino acids. V dropped 11 bases and J dropped 4 bases, with 14 bases sitting between them. Germline V gene sequence: CDR1 SNHLY, CDR2 FYNNEI. Here the CDR3 DNA reads TGTGCCTTCTCTCGGGACCATAATGAAAAACTGTTTTTT. It specifies CAFSRDHNEKLFF.

The CDR3 loop reads CASRLLAGVGRTGELFF. The DNA of the CDR3 is TGTGCCAGCAGGTTACTAGCGGGAGTCGGGCGGACCGGGGAGCTGTTTTTT. V is TRBV2 and J is TRBJ2-2, with 11 bases that match TRBD2. The CDR3 loop spans 17 amino acids. The J segment lost 5 bases and the V segment lost 6 bases, leaving 11 bases of the junction unmatched. CDR1 is SNHLY, CDR2 FYNNEI, per germline. Based on the CDR3 plus reference TRBV2 and TRBJ2-2, the full variable domain is EPEVTQTPSHQVTQMGQEVILRCVPISNHLYFYWYRQILGQKVEFLVSFYNNEISEKSEIFDDQFSVERPDGSNFTLKIRSTKLEDSAMYFCASRLLAGVGRTGELFFGEGSRLTVL.

J is TRBJ1-2 and V is TRBV6-6; 7 nucleotides align to TRBD1. The J segment lost 7 bases and the V segment lost 5 bases, leaving 10 bases of the junction unmatched. The germline CDR1 and CDR2 sequences are MNHNY and SVGAGI (reference sequence). The CDR3 runs 14 residues. For the CDR3, the DNA is TGTGCCAGCAGTGACAACTCCCAGGGGGTTGGCTACACCTTC. Its translation: CASSDNSQGVGYTF.

The genes are TRBV11-2 and TRBJ2-2; 7 bases agree with TRBD1. V was pared by 5 bases and J by 6 bases, with 9 bases of the junction left unmatched. Germline values: CDR1 SGHAT, CDR2 FQNNGV. This CDR3 region has 15 residues. Here the CDR3 reads CASSIDRAWSGELFF. The CDR3 DNA reads as TGTGCCAGCAGCATTGACAGGGCATGGTCCGGGGAGCTGTTTTTT.

The chain is built from TRBV5-4 and TRBJ2-3; TRBD2 agrees at 10 bases. The germline V gene encodes CDR1 SGHNT and CDR2 YYREEE (reference sequence). The V and J ends lost 2 bases and 5 bases, in that order; junction bases with no gene match: 5. This CDR3 comprises 15 residues. The CDR3 region has the DNA TGTGCCAGCAGCTTAGCGGGGGGGCAGGGAGATACGCAGTATTTT. It yields the protein CASSLAGGQGDTQYF. The full variable domain, completed using reference TRBV5-4 and TRBJ2-3, is ETGVTQSPTHLIKTRGQQVTLRCSSQSGHNTVSWYQQALGQGPQFIFQYYREEENGRGNFPPRFSGLQFPNYSSELNVNALELDDSALYLCASSLAGGQGDTQYFGPGTRLTVL.

V is TRBV30 and J is TRBJ2-5; 9 bases are a match to TRBD1. The length of the CDR3 is 15 residues. Germline assignment: CDR1 GTSNPN and CDR2 SVGIG (reference sequence). Trimming removed 2 bases from V and 4 bases from J; junction bases left unmatched: 8. As DNA, the CDR3 is TGTGCCTGGAGTCCGGGACAGGGTAATAGAGAGACCCAGTACTTC. This encodes CAWSPGQGNRETQYF.

The chain recombines TRBV18 with TRBJ1-2; D remains ambiguous. The CDR3 totals 15 residues. V was shortened by 4 bases and J by 7 bases, with 19 bases between the two germline ends. From germline, CDR1 is KGHSH and CDR2 LQKENI. The CDR3 sequence is CASSHTQSGEGGYTF. In nucleotides, the CDR3 is TGTGCCAGCTCACACACCCAGAGCGGGGAGGGTGGCTACACCTTC.

The V and J genes are TRBV7-9 and TRBJ2-7; weak D call: TRBD1 (5 bases). Trimming left V 5 bases short and J 9 bases short, with 11 bases between. This CDR3 has 11 residues. CDR1 is SEHNR and CDR2 is FQNEAQ in the germline V gene (reference sequence). CDR3 sequence: CASSAQVGQYF. The CDR3 nucleotides read TGTGCCAGCAGCGCACAGGTAGGGCAGTACTTC.

This clone was detected a few times. The V call is TRBV28, the J call TRBJ2-2, with a weak D call TRBD2 (6 bases). From germline, CDR1 is MDHEN and CDR2 SYDVKM. V lost 3 bases and J lost 4, with 6 bases in between. The CDR3 contains 13 residues. This CDR3 is CASSFGGTGELFF. Here the CDR3 DNA reads TGTGCCAGCAGTTTCGGGGGCACCGGGGAGCTGTTTTTT.

This rearrangement joins TRBV15 to TRBJ2-5; D is undetermined. Germline V gene lookup returns CDR1 LNHNV and CDR2 YYDKDF (reference sequence). The CDR3 totals 12 residues. V lost 5 bases to trimming and J lost 4 bases, with 8 bases between them. CDR3 protein: CATSYLGETQYF. The DNA for the CDR3 is TGTGCCACCAGCTATCTAGGAGAGACCCAGTACTTC.